This passage covers 13 T cell receptor beta chains from one sample sequenced in a study of identical twins. Using its own MiXCR run on the 5' RACE reads, TCRdb lists one record per CDR3 protein. The sample yields 400,000 to 500,000 distinct CDR3 sequences, approximately 18% seen once. Material: naive T cells sorted from blood. These receptors all come from a man aged 45-65 years in good health.

This clonotype has at least ten counts. The chain recombines TRBV9 with TRBJ1-6; the match to TRBD1 covers 9 bases. The CDR3 has 14 amino acids. V trimming: 4 bases; J trimming: 7 bases; junction bases outside the gene matches: 3. Germline CDR1 SGDLS, CDR2 YYNGEE. The CDR3 DNA reads as TGTGCCAGCAGCTCACAGGGGGCCAATTCACCCCTCCACTTT. Its protein is CASSSQGANSPLHF.

V and J are TRBV20-1 and TRBJ2-3; 11 bases are a match to TRBD2. The CDR3 contains 13 residues. Germline V CDR1 and CDR2: DFQATT, SNEGSKA (reference sequence). The chain's CDR3 is CSEGLAGTDTQYF. The CDR3 DNA follows: TGCAGCGAGGGACTAGCGGGCACAGATACGCAGTATTTT.

In its sample, this clonotype was seen many times. V usage is TRBV10-3 and J usage is TRBJ2-1; D not resolved. The CDR3 runs 12 residues. Germline CDR1 is ENHRY and CDR2 is SYGVKD. V was shortened by 5 bases and J by 10 bases, with 12 bases between the two germline ends. CDR3 bases: TGTGCCATCAGTACCAGAACCGGGGAGCAGTTCTTC. Encoded protein: CAISTRTGEQFF.

The rearrangement joins TRBV10-3 to TRBJ1-5; D possibly corresponds to TRBD1 (5 bases). In germline, CDR1 is ENHRY, CDR2 SYGVKD. V was cut by 3 bases and J by 0 bases, with 9 bases left in between. The CDR3 covers 15 residues. CDR3 region: CAISDRDYSNQPQHF. The DNA of the CDR3 is TGTGCCATCAGTGACAGGGACTATAGCAATCAGCCCCAGCATTTT.

The CDR3 DNA follows: TGCGCCAGCAGCTTGGTGGAGGGCTCCGAGCAGTACTTC. This sequence encodes CASSLVEGSEQYF. The V gene is TRBV5-1, the J gene TRBJ2-7; D possibly corresponds to TRBD2 (6 bases). The CDR3 sequence is 13 residues long. Trimming left V 0 bases short and J 6 bases short, with 10 bases between. CDR1 and CDR2 (germline): SGHRS, YFSETQ.

There are a few counts of this clonotype. The rearrangement joins TRBV28 to TRBJ2-2; D unclear. CDR3 length equals 15 residues. The V end lost 2 bases, the J end lost 3 bases, and 10 bases lay between the germline ends. In germline, CDR1 is MDHEN, CDR2 SYDVKM. The CDR3 is CASSLTTAYTGELFF. CDR3 DNA: TGTGCCAGCAGTTTAACGACGGCCTACACCGGGGAGCTGTTTTTT.

The J gene is TRBJ1-4, the V gene TRBV25-1; TRBD1 is a possible D gene (6 bases). Germline assignment: CDR1 MGHDK and CDR2 SYGVNS. The CDR3 is 14 residues long. V lost 0 bases and J lost 7, with 9 bases in between. The CDR3 bases are TGTGCCAGCAGTGAATACAGGGGCCGTGAAAAACTGTTTTTT. Its protein is CASSEYRGREKLFF.

The rearrangement uses TRBV5-1 and TRBJ1-1; D unclear. The V end lost 0 bases, the J end lost 1 base, and 13 bases lay between the germline ends. Germline CDR1 SGHRS, CDR2 YFSETQ. There are 16 residues in the CDR3. For the CDR3, the DNA is TGCGCCAGCAGCTTGGGGAGCGCGGGTCGGAACACTGAAGCTTTCTTT. Translating it yields CASSLGSAGRNTEAFF.

J is TRBJ2-7 and V is TRBV19; a possible D gene is TRBD2 (6 bases). The V end was cut by 7 bases, the J end by 2 bases, with 15 bases between. Germline assignment: CDR1 LNHDA and CDR2 SQIVND (reference sequence). The CDR3 totals 14 residues. The CDR3 here is CASKEGRGAYEQYF. The DNA for the CDR3 is TGTGCCAGTAAGGAAGGGCGGGGAGCCTACGAGCAGTACTTC. The full variable domain, rest sourced from reference TRBV19 and TRBJ2-7, is DGGITQSPKYLFRKEGQNVTLSCEQNLNHDAMYWYRQDPGQGLRLIYYSQIVNDFQKGDIAEGYSVSREKKESFPLTVTSAQKNPTAFYLCASKEGRGAYEQYFGPGTRLTVT.

The chain employs TRBV20-1 and TRBJ2-5; 12 nucleotides line up with TRBD2. Germline trimming cut 3 bases from V and 4 bases from J; bases unmatched to any gene: 3. This CDR3 spans 14 amino acids. The germline CDR1 and CDR2 sequences are DFQATT and SNEGSKA (reference sequence). The CDR3, as DNA: TGCAGTGCTAGCTGGGGACTAGCGGGAGAGACCCAGTACTTC. Its protein is CSASWGLAGETQYF.

This clonotype has more than one count but fewer than ten. The J gene is TRBJ2-2, the V gene TRBV6-5; D is unresolved. This CDR3 contains 13 residues. V gave up 4 bases and J gave up 4 bases, with 7 bases separating them. Germline V lookup: CDR1 MNHEY, CDR2 SVGAGI. The CDR3 DNA is TGTGCCAGCAGTTGGGCGGTCACCGGGGAGCTGTTTTTT. As protein: CASSWAVTGELFF.

The table lists this clonotype with a few counts. The chain has TRBV20-1 and TRBJ2-7; TRBD1 aligns across 9 bases. Germline V lookup: CDR1 DFQATT, CDR2 SNEGSKA (reference sequence). The CDR3 runs to 15 residues. After removal of 0 bases from V and 0 bases from J, the junction contained 3 bases not matched to a gene. The CDR3 nucleotides are TGCAGTGCTAGAGATCCACAGGGGGCCTCCTACGAGCAGTACTTC. Translating it yields CSARDPQGASYEQYF.

This clonotype was counted many times. J is TRBJ2-1 and V is TRBV5-1, with D possibly called TRBD1 or TRBD2 (5 bases each). Germline lookup yields CDR1 SGHRS and CDR2 YFSETQ. This CDR3 is 15 amino acids long. V lost 4 bases to trimming and J lost 3 bases, with 14 bases between them. The CDR3 coding sequence is TGCGCCAGCAGCGTTGGGGGACCCCTCTACAATGAGCAGTTCTTC. It encodes CASSVGGPLYNEQFF. The variable domain in full, with the rest retrieved from reference TRBV5-1 and TRBJ2-1, is KAGVTQTPRYLIKTRGQQVTLSCSPISGHRSVSWYQQTPGQGLQFLFEYFSETQRNKGNFPGRFSGRQFSNSRSEMNVSTLELGDSALYLCASSVGGPLYNEQFFGPGTRLTVL.